The 7 T cell receptor beta chains given below trace back to one sample, sequenced in a study of blood T cell repertoires in COVID-19. Sequencing used immunoSEQ multiplex PCR; TCRdb keeps in-frame clones, though not all of them. Of more than 250,000 clones in the sample, 70% to 90% are singletons; the top ten hold about 6.8%. The sequencing sample was made of peripheral blood. These receptors were obtained from a man between 18 and 29 years old who had recovered from COVID-19.

The V gene is TRBV5-1, the J gene TRBJ1-5; D perhaps matches TRBD1 (6 bases). CDR1 and CDR2 from the germline V gene are SGHRS and YFSETQ. Trimming left V 4 bases short and J 5 bases short, with 13 bases between. This CDR3 is 14 amino acids long. The CDR3 DNA reads as TGCGCCAGCAGCCCGGAGGGGGGGTATCAGCCCCAGCATTTT. Its protein is CASSPEGGYQPQHF.

V usage is TRBV13 and J usage is TRBJ1-2; D is unclear. V was shortened by 0 bases and J by 5 bases, with 7 bases between the two germline ends. From germline, CDR1 is PRHDT and CDR2 FYEKMQ (reference sequence). The CDR3 length is 13 residues. In DNA, the CDR3 is TGTGCCAGCAGCTTAGGCCAGGCGTATGGCTACACCTTC. It is translated as CASSLGQAYGYTF.

The chain couples TRBV28 to TRBJ2-5, with D possibly TRBD2 on 5 matching bases. V lost 6 bases and J lost 4, with 15 bases in between. The CDR3 runs to 14 residues. The germline V gene encodes CDR1 MDHEN and CDR2 SYDVKM. CDR3 nucleotides: TGTGCCAGCAGCGCCGCGGGCCGGCGAGAGACCCAGTACTTC. It is translated as CASSAAGRRETQYF.

V and J are TRBV5-1 and TRBJ2-3, with 10 bases fitting TRBD1. Germline V gives CDR1 SGHRS, CDR2 YFSETQ. J gave up 5 bases and V 0 bases, and 3 bases lay outside the gene matches. The CDR3 extends over 15 amino acids. CDR3 loop: CASSLGQGAGDTQYF. CDR3 bases: TGCGCCAGCAGCTTGGGACAGGGGGCAGGAGATACGCAGTATTTT.

The CDR3 region is CSVVPQGLGTEAFF. Here the CDR3 DNA reads TGCAGCGTCGTTCCACAGGGGTTGGGGACTGAAGCTTTCTTT. V usage is TRBV29-1 and J usage is TRBJ1-1; 7 nucleotides match TRBD1. Germline V gene data show CDR1 as SQVTM and CDR2 as ANQGSEA. The CDR3 runs 14 residues. With V trimmed by 6 bases and J by 5 bases, 12 bases remained unmatched. The full variable domain, with the rest looked up from reference TRBV29-1 and TRBJ1-1, is SAVISQKPSRDICQRGTSLTIQCQVDSQVTMMFWYRQQPGQSLTLIATANQGSEATYESGFVIDKFPISRPNLTFSTLTVSNMSPEDSSIYLCSVVPQGLGTEAFFGQGTRLTVV.

This chain uses TRBV5-6 with TRBJ2-5, with TRBD1 identical over 8 bases. The V gene end was trimmed by 0 bases and the J gene end by 0 bases; junction bases not matched to a gene: 1. This CDR3 contains 15 residues. Germline V gives CDR1 SGHDT, CDR2 YYEEEE. CDR3: CASSLGQGYQETQYF. The CDR3 DNA reads as TGTGCCAGCAGCTTGGGACAGGGGTACCAAGAGACCCAGTACTTC. Together with reference TRBV5-6 and TRBJ2-5, the CDR3 gives the full variable domain: DAGVTQSPTHLIKTRGQQVTLRCSPKSGHDTVSWYQQALGQGPQFIFQYYEEEERQRGNFPDRFSGHQFPNYSSELNVNALLLGDSALYLCASSLGQGYQETQYFGPGTRLLVL.

The chain has TRBV25-1 and TRBJ2-2; D ambiguous. This CDR3 spans 12 amino acids. The germline V and J ends were trimmed by 5 bases and 8 bases, with 9 bases remaining between them. In germline, CDR1 is MGHDK, CDR2 SYGVNS. The CDR3 sequence is CASSRVSGELFF. The CDR3 bases are TGTGCCAGCAGTAGAGTTTCAGGGGAGCTGTTTTTT.